The rows below give T cell receptor beta chains drawn from one sample of a study of blood T cell repertoires in COVID-19. Profiled with immunoSEQ multiplex PCR; TCRdb holds only in-frame clones, not every one. The profile shows some 74,000 clones, nearly 90% of them singletons. The sequencing sample was made of peripheral blood. The receptors stem from a man between 50 and 59 years old with acute or convalescent COVID-19. The conserved cysteine and the conserved F or W are not part of the CDR3 here.

V gene	J gene	CDR3 protein
TRBV9	TRBJ1-1	ASSLGGGTEAF
TRBV3-1/TRBV3-2	TRBJ2-3	ASSPWTSGSTDTQY
TRBV18	TRBJ1-1	ASSPQGTGATEAF
TRBV6-4	TRBJ2-7	ASKEWALYEQY
TRBV10-1	TRBJ2-1	ASSEWDSDNEQF
TRBV6-4	TRBJ2-3	ASSGGVAGGPDTQY
TRBV24-1	TRBJ2-2	ATSEPGWTGELF
TRBV7-9	TRBJ2-3	ASSLGGRVSTDTQY
TRBV27	TRBJ2-1	ASSLSSGGANEQF
TRBV7-3	TRBJ2-1	ASSVSGGEYNEQF
TRBV9	TRBJ2-7	ASSIGQGGSDEQY
TRBV6-1	TRBJ1-1	ASSEFGRVWTEAF
TRBV28	TRBJ2-7	ASSGADRTSSYEQY
TRBV5-1	TRBJ2-2	ASSPRSGGRTGELF
TRBV3-1/TRBV3-2	TRBJ2-6	AAAFRDRVIGANVLT
TRBV10-2	TRBJ1-5	ASSQGVREPQH
TRBV5-1	TRBJ2-3	ASSLTRDRSTDTQY
TRBV11-2	TRBJ2-2	ASSSTSGGTGELF
TRBV29-1	TRBJ1-1	SVEGGGNTEAF
TRBV5-1	TRBJ2-3	ASSTGTSGITDTQY
TRBV7-3	TRBJ2-7	ASSWGQGESNEQY
TRBV7-3	TRBJ2-5	ASSSIGGQGETQY
TRBV28	TRBJ1-2	ASSTQGRRYGYT
TRBV3-1/TRBV3-2	TRBJ1-4	ASSQGTGPNEKLF
TRBV4-1	TRBJ1-6	ASSQAGASDSPLH
TRBV6-6	TRBJ2-5	ASRDQGGETQY
TRBV6-1	TRBJ2-1	ASSEWSGSAGSNEQF
TRBV7-3	TRBJ1-1	ASSLGTGGNTEAF
TRBV19	TRBJ1-1	ASSPRQGNTEAF
TRBV4-1	TRBJ2-7	ASSRALRDSPYEQY
TRBV10-1	TRBJ1-1	ASRPNRANTEAF
TRBV9	TRBJ2-3	ASSPYSGGLTDTQY
TRBV28	TRBJ1-1	ASSLGDRNTEAF
TRBV27	TRBJ2-1	ASIDLASSYNEQF
TRBV4-1	TRBJ2-1	ASSPSGQVSYNEQF
TRBV15	TRBJ2-5	ATSRDYGQGRETQY
TRBV29-1	TRBJ1-3	SARTGVGNTIY
TRBV7-6	TRBJ2-1	ASSLGSRTSYNEQF
TRBV9	TRBJ2-7	ASSVANGGYEQY
TRBV7-3	TRBJ2-7	ASSQGGGYEQY
TRBV19	TRBJ2-3	ASSITSGGVADTQY
TRBV7-2	TRBJ2-1	ASTPWASGYNEQF
TRBV6-5	TRBJ2-3	ASGRATDTQY